This entry describes one TCR beta chain. As yet, its antigen is unknown. Donors showed nominal health when sampled, although they likely had unrecorded immune exposures. 60 Vbeta and 13 Jbeta primers were used in PCR. Profiled with immunoSEQ multiplex PCR; TCRdb holds only in-frame clones, not every one. The table records about 38,000 clones, 86% of them present only once. The record originates from a study of cytomegalovirus exposure and HLA in healthy donors. Study as a whole: Of all 400 or so donors who were genotyped, roughly 85% belonged to the Caucasian-associated ancestry cluster.

Study results and limitations: The authors excluded some V segments, including TRBV6-2 and TRBV6-3, as indistinguishable. Confirmation in vitro established that three CMV-associated chains were specific for CMV antigens.

This CDR3 has 16 residues. The source material was PBMCs. This receptor was taken from a woman aged 40 to 50 in good health and CMV-seropositive. The chain carries TRBV12-2 and TRBJ2-7; TRBD2 is the table's D call, not checked against the DNA. TRBV12-2 is annotated as a pseudogene. This CDR3 reads CASRQAVKRIFHEQYF. The CDR3 bases are TGTGCAAGTCGCCAAGCTGTGAAGCGGATCTTCCACGAGCAGTACTTC.